The T cell receptor beta chain under discussion was sequenced for a study of cytomegalovirus exposure and HLA in healthy donors. Primers included in the PCR were 60 Vbeta and 13 Jbeta primers. Generated by immunoSEQ multiplex PCR, the TCRdb table keeps only in-frame clones and is missing some. The sample has around 120,000 clones, 77% seen once. Germline CDR1 is SGHTA and CDR2 is FQGNSA. The CDR3 loop spans 14 amino acids. V dropped 3 bases and J dropped 6 bases, with 15 bases sitting between them. Material: PBMCs. The clonotype was recovered from a human donor in good health. This chain links TRBV7-2 with TRBJ2-7; maybe TRBD2 (5 bases). The DNA for the CDR3 is TGTGCCAGCAGCTTCCCCGGAGGCGCCCGCGAGCAGTACTTC. It translates to CASSFPGGAREQYF.